The source of this T cell receptor beta chain is a study of T cell repertoires in aging, cancer and after chemotherapy. Turning to the study itself: Repeat sampling of healthy donors over several months to years showed clear clonal overlap. The whole study produced a dataset of several million TCR reads.

Amplification of TCR beta used genomic DNA extracted from peripheral blood. By proportion, this clonotype is medium-sized. Its antigen remains unidentified. V lost 0 bases and J lost 8; bases outside the gene matches: 4. The CDR3 loop spans 14 amino acids. Germline V gene data show CDR1 as MNHEY and CDR2 as SVGAGI. Multiplex touch-down PCR with TRB-A/B primers amplified rearranged V-D-J TRB sequences. MiXCR, run by TCRdb on the multiplex PCR reads, gives a single entry per CDR3 protein. This table holds some 5,300 distinct CDR3 sequences, approximately 29% found once. Study-wide findings and caveats: In healthy donors, age-related TCR diversity loss mainly reflected lost richness.

The sample was blood. The sequence derives from a human donor in good health. The chain is built from TRBV6-5 and TRBJ1-2; 9 nucleotides match TRBD1. In nucleotides, the CDR3 is TGTGCCAGCAGTTACTCGGGACAGGGTGACGGCTACACCTTC. It codes for CASSYSGQGDGYTF.